Following are 23 T cell receptor beta chains from one sample sequenced in a study of blood T cell repertoires in COVID-19. The assay was immunoSEQ multiplex PCR, and TCRdb's table has in-frame clones only and misses some. The sample contains approximately 180,000 clones, 82% of which appear only once. The sequencing sample was made of PBMCs or T cells enriched from blood (not recorded which). The receptors derive from a woman aged 60-75 years with acute COVID-19.

V usage is TRBV4-3 and J usage is TRBJ1-2; TRBD1 aligns across 11 bases. The junction had 6 bases not matched to a gene; V was cut back by 2 bases and J by 4 bases. The germline gives CDR1 LGHNA, CDR2 YSLEER. The CDR3 loop spans 16 amino acids. In DNA form, the CDR3 reads TGCGCCAGCAGCCAATTTACCGGGACAGGGGGCTATGGCTACACCTTC. Amino acid sequence: CASSQFTGTGGYGYTF.

This chain links TRBV19 with TRBJ1-5, with 9 bases aligning to TRBD1. J lost 2 bases, V lost 4 bases, and 0 bases had no gene match. This CDR3 region has 14 residues. Germline V gives CDR1 LNHDA, CDR2 SQIVND (reference sequence). CDR3 residues: CASSRDRGNQPQHF. The CDR3 nucleotides are TGTGCCAGTAGTAGGGACAGGGGCAATCAGCCCCAGCATTTT.

The chain carries TRBV6-5 and TRBJ2-7; TRBD1 matches 8 bases. With 6 bases clipped from V and 0 bases from J, the junction kept 4 bases outside the gene matches. The germline gives CDR1 MNHEY, CDR2 SVGAGI. The CDR3 spans 14 residues. The DNA of the CDR3 is TGTGCCAGCAGGGCCCAGGGGGCCTCCTACGAGCAGTACTTC. Translation gives CASRAQGASYEQYF.

V gene TRBV29-1 combines with J gene TRBJ2-2; 8 nucleotides align to TRBD1. Trimming removed 4 bases from V and 7 bases from J; junction bases left unmatched: 5. From germline, CDR1 is SQVTM and CDR2 ANQGSEA. The CDR3 contains 13 residues. CDR3 in amino acids: CSVGGQGGGELFF. For the CDR3, the DNA is TGCAGCGTTGGTGGACAGGGAGGCGGGGAGCTGTTTTTT.

This clone was recorded at least ten times. The chain joins TRBV6-2 or TRBV6-3 to TRBJ1-5, with D perhaps matching TRBD1 (6 bases). There are 16 residues in the CDR3. The germline V and J ends were trimmed by 0 bases and 3 bases, with 12 bases remaining between them. The germline V gene encodes CDR1 MNHEY and CDR2 SVGEGT. The CDR3 protein is CASSYSPRDNNQPQHF. In nucleotides, the CDR3 is TGTGCCAGCAGTTACTCTCCCCGGGACAACAATCAGCCCCAGCATTTT.

The chain employs TRBV23-1 and TRBJ2-7; D is ambiguous. TRBV23-1 is an ORF for which the function is uncertain. This CDR3 comprises 12 residues. Trimming removed 7 bases at V and 3 bases at J, with 10 bases between. This chain's CDR3 is CASNGIGYEQYV. The CDR3 coding sequence is TGCGCCAGCAACGGTATTGGCTACGAGCAGTACGTC.

The V call is TRBV18, the J call TRBJ2-6, with 8 nucleotides matching TRBD1. Germline V gene lookup returns CDR1 KGHSH and CDR2 LQKENI. This CDR3 comprises 18 residues. V was pared by 1 base and J by 0 bases, with 5 bases of the junction left unmatched. The CDR3 DNA sequence: TGTGCCAGCTCACCACAGGGACAGGCTTCCTCTGGGGCCAACGTCCTGACTTTC. Residues: CASSPQGQASSGANVLTF.

Remarks on this clone: A junction boundary mismatches the germline segment, possibly from a read error. This rearrangement joins TRBV11-2 to TRBJ1-6, with 8 bases matching TRBD1. The CDR3 covers 12 residues. Looked up from germline, CDR1 is SGHAT and CDR2 is FQNNGV. The CDR3 coding sequence is TGTGCCAGCAGCGAGGGTCCGGGACAGGTCAACTTT. This codes for CASSEGPGQVNF.

The chain recombines TRBV3-1 (or the pseudogene TRBV3-2) with TRBJ1-5; D remains unclear. Germline loops: CDR1 LGHDT, CDR2 YNNKEL (reference sequence). This CDR3 has 14 amino acids. V dropped 5 bases and J dropped 0 bases, with 8 bases sitting between them. The CDR3 sequence: CASSGSYSNQPQHF. Here the CDR3 DNA reads TGTGCCAGCAGCGGGAGTTATAGCAATCAGCCCCAGCATTTT.

The chain employs TRBV6-5 and TRBJ1-1; D possibly corresponds to TRBD1 (6 bases). V lost 6 bases, J lost 5 bases, and 13 bases lay in between. CDR3 length: 13 residues. Germline CDR1 and CDR2: MNHEY and SVGAGI. DNA for the CDR3: TGTGCCAGCAGACAGGGTCCGGGGACTGAAGCTTTCTTT. It yields the protein CASRQGPGTEAFF.

The chain employs TRBV4-3 and TRBJ1-4, with 10 bases lining up with TRBD1. Germline V gives CDR1 LGHNA, CDR2 YSLEER. The V and J ends lost 0 bases and 3 bases, in that order; junction bases with no gene match: 4. The CDR3 extends over 17 amino acids. The CDR3 loop reads CASSQDRTGGSNEKLFF. CDR3 coding DNA: TGCGCCAGCAGCCAAGATAGGACAGGGGGTTCTAATGAAAAACTGTTTTTT.

The V call is TRBV28, the J call TRBJ1-2; the D gene is possibly TRBD1 (5 bases). The CDR3 runs to 13 residues. Between the trimmed V and J ends, which lost 1 base and 8 bases, there was a span of 11 bases. CDR1 is MDHEN and CDR2 is SYDVKM in the germline V gene. CDR3 loop: CASSLYRNGGYTF. In nucleotides, the CDR3 is TGTGCCAGCAGTTTATACAGGAATGGGGGCTACACCTTC.

Here the CDR3 reads CSVGFGQGLGGGNTIYF. CDR3 in DNA: TGCAGCGTTGGGTTTGGACAGGGTCTAGGCGGTGGAAACACCATATATTTT. This sequence joins TRBV29-1 and TRBJ1-3; TRBD1 aligns across 8 bases. The germline V gene has CDR1 SQVTM and CDR2 ANQGSEA. V lost 4 bases, J lost 3 bases, and 14 bases stayed unmatched. The CDR3 contains 17 residues.

The gene calls are TRBV27 and TRBJ2-2; D gene unclear. This CDR3 is built from 14 residues. In germline, CDR1 is MNHEY, CDR2 SMNVEV (reference sequence). Deletions cut 7 bases from V and 1 base from J, with 10 bases between. CDR3: CASTMSENTGELFF. For the CDR3, the DNA is TGTGCCAGCACCATGTCAGAGAACACCGGGGAGCTGTTTTTT.

This clone is medium-sized within its sample. The CDR3 region is CSVGDRGGTEAFF. The CDR3 region has the DNA TGCAGCGTTGGTGACAGGGGGGGCACTGAAGCTTTCTTT. V gene TRBV29-1 combines with J gene TRBJ1-1, with 9 positions matching TRBD1. This CDR3 contains 13 residues. Germline loops: CDR1 SQVTM, CDR2 ANQGSEA. The V and J ends lost 4 bases and 4 bases, in that order; junction bases with no gene match: 4. The full variable domain, rest sourced from reference TRBV29-1 and TRBJ1-1, is SAVISQKPSRDICQRGTSLTIQCQVDSQVTMMFWYRQQPGQSLTLIATANQGSEATYESGFVIDKFPISRPNLTFSTLTVSNMSPEDSSIYLCSVGDRGGTEAFFGQGTRLTVV.

V is TRBV4-3 and J is TRBJ2-7, with 11 nucleotides matching TRBD2. V lost 2 bases and J lost 6; bases outside the gene matches: 3. This CDR3 is 14 amino acids long. Germline CDR1 LGHNA, CDR2 YSLEER. CDR3 DNA sequence: TGCGCCAGCAGCCAAACTAGCGGGAGCGGCGAGCAGTACTTC. Encoded protein: CASSQTSGSGEQYF.

The rearrangement links TRBV7-9 to TRBJ2-7, with 8 bases identical to TRBD2. V lost 1 base and J lost 7; bases outside the gene matches: 3. CDR3 length equals 13 residues. Looked up from germline, CDR1 is SEHNR and CDR2 is FQNEAQ (reference sequence). CDR3 sequence (DNA): TGTGCCAGCAGCTTAGGCGGGGGGCAAGAGCAGTACGTC. Its translation: CASSLGGGQEQYV.

This clone showed up just a few times. The rearrangement joins TRBV7-8 to TRBJ2-3; 7 nucleotides agree with TRBD2. The germline V gene encodes CDR1 SGHVS and CDR2 FQNEAQ. CDR3 size: 16 residues. V lost 3 bases, J lost 0 bases, and 6 bases stayed unmatched. CDR3 nucleotide sequence: TGTGCCAGCAGCTTGAGGCTAGCGGCTAGCACAGATACGCAGTATTTT. This sequence encodes CASSLRLAASTDTQYF.

The chain uses TRBV6-4 and TRBJ1-2; 7 positions agree with TRBD1. The CDR3 runs to 15 residues. V gave up 7 bases and J gave up 2 bases; unmatched junction bases: 10. Germline V gene sequence: CDR1 MRHNA, CDR2 SNTAGT. CDR3 DNA: TGTGCCAGCACCTCCGAGGCAGGGGGAAACTATGGCTACACCTTC. This encodes CASTSEAGGNYGYTF.

This chain links TRBV27 with TRBJ1-2; no reliable D call. The V and J ends lost 3 bases and 1 base respectively, with 6 bases between them. Germline V gene lookup returns CDR1 MNHEY and CDR2 SMNVEV (reference sequence). This CDR3 is built from 13 residues. The CDR3 reads CASSFSVNYGYTF. The CDR3 region has the DNA TGTGCCAGCAGTTTCTCCGTTAACTATGGCTACACCTTC.

The rearrangement joins TRBV11-2 to TRBJ2-1; D may be TRBD2 (5 bases). The CDR3 is 11 residues long. Between the trimmed V and J ends, which lost 6 bases and 8 bases, there was a span of 8 bases. In germline, CDR1 is SGHAT, CDR2 FQNNGV. This chain's CDR3 is CASSLEDEQFF. The CDR3 DNA is TGTGCCAGCAGTTTGGAGGATGAGCAGTTCTTC.

The chain links TRBV5-4 to TRBJ1-5; D might be TRBD1 (5 bases). Trimming shortened V by 6 bases and J by 2 bases, and 12 bases separated the two germline ends. Germline V gene sequence: CDR1 SGHNT, CDR2 YYREEE (reference sequence). This CDR3 has 14 amino acids. The CDR3 region has the DNA TGTGCCAGCAAGGCTTGGGGGGGCAATCAGCCCCAGCATTTT. Translation gives CASKAWGGNQPQHF. Drawing the rest from reference TRBV5-4 and TRBJ1-5, the complete variable domain is ETGVTQSPTHLIKTRGQQVTLRCSSQSGHNTVSWYQQALGQGPQFIFQYYREEENGRGNFPPRFSGLQFPNYSSELNVNALELDDSALYLCASKAWGGNQPQHFGDGTRLSIL.

V and J are TRBV19 and TRBJ1-5, with a tentative D call TRBD1 (6 bases). CDR1 is LNHDA and CDR2 is SQIVND in the germline V gene (reference sequence). Trimming took 5 bases from V and 2 from J, leaving 13 bases between them. CDR3 length equals 15 residues. The CDR3 here is CASSLRTVGNQPQHF. CDR3 DNA sequence: TGTGCCAGTAGTCTACGGACAGTTGGCAATCAGCCCCAGCATTTT.